This entry lists 24 T cell receptor beta chains sequenced from one sample in a study of cytomegalovirus exposure and HLA in healthy donors. PCR employed 60 Vbeta and 13 Jbeta primers. Sequencing was performed with immunoSEQ multiplex PCR; in TCRdb, only in-frame clones are kept and a portion is missing. The sample consists of some 170,000 clones, over 60% of them appearing once. The sample comprised PBMCs. The source of these receptors is a man in his forties in good health and CMV-seropositive.

This chain uses TRBV9 with TRBJ2-7; 11 bases map to TRBD2. Trimming removed 1 base from V and 5 bases from J; junction bases left unmatched: 8. CDR1 is SGDLS and CDR2 is YYNGEE in the germline V gene. The CDR3 sequence is 16 residues long. DNA of the CDR3: TGTGCCAGCAGCGTAAACCTAGCGGGAGGTCGGCACGAGCAGTACTTC. It specifies CASSVNLAGGRHEQYF.

This clone has just a few counts. This chain joins TRBV2 and TRBJ2-5, with 9 bases matching TRBD1. Germline lookup yields CDR1 SNHLY and CDR2 FYNNEI. The length of the CDR3 is 12 residues. J gave up 7 bases and V 7 bases, and 4 bases lay outside the gene matches. CDR3 in amino acids: CASIGTGSTQYF. CDR3 sequence (DNA): TGTGCCAGCATCGGGACAGGGTCGACCCAGTACTTC.

The chain combines TRBV9 with TRBJ2-1; TRBD2 matches 7 bases. Germline values: CDR1 SGDLS, CDR2 YYNGEE. This CDR3 is 16 amino acids long. Losses at the gene ends were 0 bases for V and 6 bases for J; bases not matched to a gene: 9. DNA of the CDR3: TGTGCCAGCAGCGTAGAACTAGGGACTACCTCCAATGAGCAGTTCTTC. Translation gives CASSVELGTTSNEQFF.

V and J are TRBV9 and TRBJ2-3; D is undetermined. The V and J ends lost 3 bases and 2 bases respectively, with 4 bases between them. Germline V gene data show CDR1 as SGDLS and CDR2 as YYNGEE. This CDR3 has 12 amino acids. CDR3 loop: CASSDNTDTQYF. The CDR3, as DNA: TGTGCCAGCAGCGATAACACAGATACGCAGTATTTT.

The chain combines TRBV27 with TRBJ2-2; tentative D call: TRBD2 (6 bases). Germline V CDR1 and CDR2: MNHEY, SMNVEV (reference sequence). The CDR3 extends over 15 amino acids. The germline V and J ends were trimmed by 2 bases and 4 bases, with 11 bases remaining between them. The CDR3 region has the DNA TGTGCCAGCAGTTTACGGGGGAGGAGCACCGGGGAGCTGTTTTTT. This gives the protein CASSLRGRSTGELFF.

The chain has TRBV11-3 and TRBJ2-5, with 14 bases aligning to TRBD2. This CDR3 is built from 17 residues. In germline, CDR1 is SGHNT, CDR2 YENEEA. After removal of 1 base from V and 5 bases from J, the junction contained 6 bases not matched to a gene. For the CDR3, the DNA is TGTGCCAGCAGCTTAGGACTAGCGGGGGGGGGACCGGAGACCCAGTACTTC. Translation gives CASSLGLAGGGPETQYF.

The chain couples TRBV6-6 to TRBJ1-5; TRBD1 agrees at 8 bases. The trim removed 7 bases at V and 3 bases at J, leaving 8 bases unmatched. Germline values: CDR1 MNHNY, CDR2 SVGAGI (reference sequence). The CDR3 contains 15 residues. CDR3 DNA: TGTGCCAGCAACCGACAGGGGAGGGCCAATCAGCCCCAGCATTTT. Protein product: CASNRQGRANQPQHF.

The chain is built from TRBV5-1 and TRBJ2-7, with TRBD2 matching 9 bases. The CDR3 extends over 14 amino acids. V trimming: 1 base; J trimming: 4 bases; junction bases outside the gene matches: 3. Germline CDR1 and CDR2: SGHRS and YFSETQ. CDR3 DNA: TGCGCCAGCAGCTTGATCCTAGCGGGGTACGAGCAGTACTTC. Translated: CASSLILAGYEQYF.

This clone was seen just once. The rearrangement links TRBV11-2 to TRBJ2-7; tentative D call: TRBD2 (5 bases). CDR1 and CDR2 (germline): SGHAT, FQNNGV. The V and J ends lost 5 bases and 2 bases respectively, with 13 bases between them. The CDR3 consists of 14 residues. The CDR3 nucleotides are TGTGCCAGCAGCCCTCCCTCGCGGGCCTACGAGCAGTACTTC. It translates to CASSPPSRAYEQYF. Full variable domain (remainder filled in from reference TRBV11-2 and TRBJ2-7): EAGVAQSPRYKIIEKRQSVAFWCNPISGHATLYWYQQILGQGPKLLIQFQNNGVVDDSQLPKDRFSAERLKGVDSTLKIQPAKLEDSAVYLCASSPPSRAYEQYFGPGTRLTVT.

V and J are TRBV7-9 and TRBJ1-2; D is perhaps TRBD1 (5 bases). Trimming pared 1 base from V and 4 bases from J, leaving 16 bases between. Germline CDR1 is SEHNR and CDR2 is FQNEAQ (reference sequence). This CDR3 comprises 16 residues. DNA of the CDR3: TGTGCCAGCAGCTTAGTCGGGGTCAGGGAGGCCTATGGCTACACCTTC. Protein: CASSLVGVREAYGYTF.

V and J are TRBV9 and TRBJ2-1, with 7 bases aligning to TRBD2. Germline CDR1 SGDLS, CDR2 YYNGEE. With 4 bases clipped from V and 5 bases from J, the junction kept 6 bases outside the gene matches. CDR3 size: 14 residues. The CDR3 DNA follows: TGTGCCAGCAGCCCTCAGACTAGCAACAATGAGCAGTTCTTC. This sequence encodes CASSPQTSNNEQFF.

The rearrangement joins TRBV5-4 to TRBJ2-1; 9 nucleotides line up with TRBD1. The CDR3 sequence is 15 residues long. V shed 4 bases, J shed 8 bases, and the junction held 10 bases outside the gene matches. The germline CDR1 and CDR2 sequences are SGHNT and YYREEE (reference sequence). The CDR3: CASSADGQGRYEQFF. For the CDR3, the DNA is TGTGCCAGCAGCGCTGACGGACAGGGGCGTTATGAGCAGTTCTTC.

V usage is TRBV9 and J usage is TRBJ2-3, with 7 bases lining up with TRBD2. The length of the CDR3 is 16 residues. V gave up 0 bases and J gave up 1 base; unmatched junction bases: 5. Germline CDR1 SGDLS, CDR2 YYNGEE. The CDR3 region has the DNA TGTGCCAGCAGCGTAGCCCCCCGGGAGGGCACAGATACGCAGTATTTT. Protein: CASSVAPREGTDTQYF.

The chain employs TRBV9 and TRBJ1-2; a possible D gene is TRBD1 (6 bases). The CDR3 extends over 15 amino acids. The V gene's germline CDR1 is SGDLS and CDR2 YYNGEE. Deletions cut 3 bases from V and 5 bases from J, with 17 bases between. DNA for the CDR3: TGTGCCAGCAGCGGCGGACCGGACAGCAAGTATGGCTACACCTTC. Residues: CASSGGPDSKYGYTF.

The chain links TRBV28 to TRBJ1-4, with D unclear. Germline V gives CDR1 MDHEN, CDR2 SYDVKM. With 8 bases removed from V and 7 bases from J, the gap between germline ends came to 14 bases. This CDR3 region has 13 residues. In nucleotides, the CDR3 is TGTGCCAGCTGTACCCCGATGCGTGAAAAACTGTTTTTT. Protein sequence: CASCTPMREKLFF.

The genes are TRBV19 and TRBJ1-2; 7 bases match TRBD1. The CDR3 loop spans 16 amino acids. Germline loops: CDR1 LNHDA, CDR2 SQIVND (reference sequence). Unmatched junction bases numbered 13, after V lost 7 bases and J lost 2 bases. The CDR3 region has the DNA TGTGCCAGTACCCCCCTCCCCGGGACAGCGAACTATGGCTACACCTTC. It yields the protein CASTPLPGTANYGYTF.

The genes are TRBV5-8 and TRBJ2-7, with 10 bases fitting TRBD1. CDR1 is SGHTS and CDR2 is YDEGEE in the germline V gene. The CDR3 contains 11 residues. With V trimmed by 4 bases and J by 12 bases, 4 bases remained unmatched. The CDR3 loop is CASSIGQGGYF. CDR3 DNA sequence: TGTGCCAGCAGCATCGGACAGGGGGGGTACTTC.

This rearrangement joins TRBV2 to TRBJ2-2; 10 nucleotides agree with TRBD1. CDR1 SNHLY and CDR2 FYNNEI come from the germline V gene. J gave up 5 bases and V 2 bases, and 8 bases lay outside the gene matches. This CDR3 region has 17 residues. CDR3 in amino acids: CASSEFIGTGETGELFF. The CDR3, as DNA: TGTGCCAGCAGTGAATTTATAGGGACAGGGGAGACCGGGGAGCTGTTTTTT.

This clone was seen a handful of times. J is TRBJ1-2 and V is TRBV19, with TRBD1 matching over 8 bases. CDR1 and CDR2 from the germline V gene are LNHDA and SQIVND (reference sequence). The CDR3 runs 13 residues. After removal of 8 bases from V and 4 bases from J, the junction contained 6 bases not matched to a gene. CDR3 DNA: TGTGCCAGTCTACAGGGGGGCCCCTATGGCTACACCTTC. Residues: CASLQGGPYGYTF.

The chain carries TRBV4-2 and TRBJ2-5, with 9 bases matching TRBD2. The J call may not be correct, given that the DNA end is closer to TRBJ2-7. CDR1 LGHNA and CDR2 YNFKEQ come from the germline V gene. The CDR3 has 18 residues. CDR3 nucleotides: TGTGCCAGCAGCCCATCTGAGCGTTTTGGCGGGAGGGCGTACGAGCAGTACTTC. Protein product: CASSPSERFGGRAYEQYF.

This sequence joins TRBV18 and TRBJ1-4; 9 bases are shared with TRBD1. The CDR3 runs 16 residues. The trim removed 6 bases at V and 9 bases at J, leaving 14 bases unmatched. Per the germline V gene, CDR1 is KGHSH and CDR2 is LQKENI. CDR3: CASSPPSGTGNKKLFF. CDR3 in DNA: TGTGCCAGCTCCCCTCCGTCCGGGACAGGGAACAAAAAACTGTTTTTT.

The genes are TRBV5-6 and TRBJ2-1; D is possibly TRBD2 (6 bases). Germline V lookup: CDR1 SGHDT, CDR2 YYEEEE. The CDR3 is 14 amino acids. Trimming left V 3 bases short and J 10 bases short, with 17 bases between. CDR3 residues: CASSSSGLPKEQFF. The CDR3 region has the DNA TGTGCCAGCAGCTCTTCGGGACTCCCGAAGGAGCAGTTCTTC.

V is TRBV7-9 and J is TRBJ1-4; the match to TRBD1 covers 9 bases. The CDR3 contains 14 residues. From germline, CDR1 is SEHNR and CDR2 FQNEAQ (reference sequence). With 5 bases clipped from V and 8 bases from J, the junction kept 6 bases outside the gene matches. The CDR3 here is CASSRWDREEKLFF. The CDR3 DNA sequence: TGTGCCAGCAGCCGCTGGGACAGGGAAGAAAAACTGTTTTTT.

J is TRBJ2-5 and V is TRBV11-3, with TRBD2 as a possible D gene (5 bases). Deletions cut 4 bases from V and 4 bases from J, with 7 bases between. CDR1 and CDR2 (germline): SGHNT, YENEEA. The CDR3 is 12 residues long. CDR3 region: CASSSGVETQYF. DNA for the CDR3: TGTGCCAGCAGCTCCGGGGTAGAGACCCAGTACTTC.